The 18 T cell receptor beta chains in this list originate from one sample, sequenced in a study of T cells after yellow fever vaccination (dated by TCRdb to about 2019). Library preparation was by 5' RACE. TCRdb lists the instrument as Illumina HiSeq 2500. Clones were called with MiXCR by TCRdb after fastp trimmed the public reads at Q25, and only in-frame beta chains were retained. When rows share a CDR3 protein, they turn into one entry using the most common DNA and genes. The sample table contains 100,000 to 150,000 distinct CDR3 sequences; only one count was recorded for nearly 7.5% of them. The top ten constitute just under 2.5% of the sample. The treatment or condition tag for this specimen amounts to: live attenuated yellow fever vaccine strain. This sample comprised CD4+ T cells sorted from PBMCs, obtained 10 to 11 days after the first yellow fever vaccination. All receptors derive from a man between 18 and 29 years old who received the YFV17D yellow fever vaccine.

With respect to this clonotype: A junction boundary mismatches the germline segment, possibly from a read error. The chain is built from TRBV5-1 and TRBJ2-2; a possible D gene is TRBD2 (6 bases). Germline lookup yields CDR1 SGHRS and CDR2 YFSETQ. The CDR3 sequence is 15 residues long. Written as DNA, the CDR3 is TGCGCCAGCAGCTTCGGCGGGGTTAACACCGGGCAGCTGTTTTTT. This gives the protein CASSFGGVNTGQLFF.

In this sample, this clonotype turned up many times. This chain connects TRBV4-1 to TRBJ2-1, with 8 bases lining up with TRBD1. The CDR3 is made up of 14 amino acids. The V and J ends lost 4 bases and 5 bases, in that order; junction bases with no gene match: 4. The germline CDR1 and CDR2 sequences are MGHRA and YSYEKL. The CDR3 DNA reads as TGCGCCAGCAGCCCGGACAGGGTCGACAATGAGCAGTTCTTC. Its protein product is CASSPDRVDNEQFF.

The sample holds many counts of this clonotype. This chain connects TRBV20-1 to TRBJ1-4, with a possible D match to TRBD1 (5 bases). V gave up 1 base and J gave up 7 bases, with 13 bases separating them. Germline V gives CDR1 DFQATT, CDR2 SNEGSKA (reference sequence). CDR3 length equals 14 residues. This chain's CDR3 is CSARGNVRAEKLFF. CDR3 DNA: TGCAGTGCTAGAGGGAACGTCAGGGCTGAAAAACTGTTTTTT.

This clonotype showed up many times. The chain is built from TRBV5-1 and TRBJ2-2; the match to TRBD1 covers 9 bases. Germline loops: CDR1 SGHRS, CDR2 YFSETQ. V lost 3 bases to trimming and J lost 4 bases; unmatched junction nucleotides: 10. This CDR3 is built from 17 residues. In DNA form, the CDR3 reads TGCGCCAGCAGCTCAAAAACCGGGACAGGGTTCACCGGGGAGCTGTTTTTT. Translated: CASSSKTGTGFTGELFF.

Ten or more counts support this clonotype. This chain links TRBV18 with TRBJ1-6; D gene uncertain. Germline loops: CDR1 KGHSH, CDR2 LQKENI. There are 13 residues in the CDR3. Between the trimmed V and J ends, which lost 2 bases and 7 bases, there was a span of 6 bases. Written as DNA, the CDR3 is TGTGCCAGCTCACCAGCGGGGAATTCACCCCTCCACTTT. Residues: CASSPAGNSPLHF. The variable domain in full, completed from reference TRBV18 and TRBJ1-6, reads NAGVMQNPRHLVRRRGQEARLRCSPMKGHSHVYWYRQLPEEGLKFMVYLQKENIIDESGMPKERFSAEFPKEGPSILRIQQVVRGDSAAYFCASSPAGNSPLHFGNGTRLTVT.

The sample holds many counts of this clonotype. This chain connects TRBV10-3 to TRBJ2-3; 11 bases are a match to TRBD2. Germline loops: CDR1 ENHRY, CDR2 SYGVKD. J lost 6 bases, V lost 3 bases, and 8 bases had no gene match. The CDR3 is 16 residues long. This CDR3 reads CAISDSVAGGPDTQYF. As DNA, the CDR3 is TGTGCCATCAGTGATTCAGTAGCGGGGGGGCCGGATACGCAGTATTTT.

This clonotype was counted at least ten times. The J gene is TRBJ2-7, the V gene TRBV20-1; 8 positions agree with TRBD1. CDR3 length: 13 residues. V was pared by 6 bases and J by 6 bases, with 10 bases of the junction left unmatched. Germline V gene lookup returns CDR1 DFQATT and CDR2 SNEGSKA (reference sequence). Written as DNA, the CDR3 is TGCAGTGCCCCGAGGACAGGGTGGAGCGAGCAGTACTTC. Its protein is CSAPRTGWSEQYF.

Notes on this clonotype: Possible read error: a much larger clone is one base away. V is TRBV5-1 and J is TRBJ1-1; D unresolved. V lost 8 bases and J lost 4, with 18 bases in between. The CDR3 runs 14 residues. CDR1 SGHRS and CDR2 YFSETQ come from the germline V gene. Here the CDR3 reads CASCFAGIGTEAFF. The CDR3 region has the DNA TGCGCCAGTTGTTTCGCGGGCATAGGCACTGAAGCTTTCTTT.

This clonotype was found many times. V is TRBV5-1 and J is TRBJ2-3; TRBD2 matches 12 bases. Germline V lookup: CDR1 SGHRS, CDR2 YFSETQ. The V and J ends lost 2 bases and 3 bases, in that order; junction bases with no gene match: 4. This CDR3 is built from 16 residues. For the CDR3, the DNA is TGCGCCAGCAGCTTCCCTAGCGGGGGGGAAACAGATACGCAGTATTTT. This gives the protein CASSFPSGGETDTQYF.

This clonotype was recorded many times. V usage is TRBV6-2 or TRBV6-3 and J usage is TRBJ1-1, with D unclear. Trimming took 11 bases from V and 6 from J, leaving 25 bases between them. The CDR3 spans 15 residues. CDR1 is MNHEY, CDR2 SVGEGT, per germline. CDR3 protein: CAGSIDLKGGPEAFF. DNA of the CDR3: TGTGCCGGATCGATCGATTTAAAGGGAGGCCCTGAAGCTTTCTTT.

Turning to this clonotype: A clone one base away is much larger, so this may be a read error. This chain links TRBV20-1 with TRBJ2-7; perhaps TRBD1 as D (5 bases). Trimming pared 6 bases from V and 3 bases from J, leaving 15 bases between. Germline assignment: CDR1 DFQATT and CDR2 SNEGSKA (reference sequence). The CDR3 covers 13 residues. DNA for the CDR3: TGCAGTGCCCAAACCGAAAGGGGCTACGAGCAGTACGTC. Encoded protein: CSAQTERGYEQYV.

This clonotype was seen at least ten times. The chain employs TRBV6-5 and TRBJ1-5; D uncertain. The CDR3 covers 14 residues. The germline V gene encodes CDR1 MNHEY and CDR2 SVGAGI. The V gene lost 0 bases and the J gene lost 2 bases, with 5 bases spanning the gap. CDR3 DNA sequence: TGTGCCAGCAGTTACTCGAAGGGCAATCAGCCCCAGCATTTT. Translated: CASSYSKGNQPQHF.

This clonotype occurred many times. The chain is built from TRBV5-1 and TRBJ1-2, with TRBD1 identical over 7 bases. The junction had 11 bases not matched to a gene; V was cut back by 5 bases and J by 4 bases. The V gene's germline CDR1 is SGHRS and CDR2 YFSETQ. The CDR3 has 15 residues. The CDR3 here is CASRGDSGVAYGYTF. The CDR3 nucleotides read TGCGCCAGCAGGGGGGACAGTGGAGTGGCCTATGGCTACACCTTC.

This clonotype occurred many times. The rearrangement uses TRBV5-1 and TRBJ2-5; D remains unclear. The CDR3 has 15 amino acids. Deletions cut 1 base from V and 1 base from J, with 11 bases between. Per germline, CDR1 SGHRS and CDR2 YFSETQ. The CDR3 nucleotides read TGCGCCAGCAGCTTGATGTTGGGTGGCCAAGAGACCCAGTACTTC. As protein: CASSLMLGGQETQYF.

In this sample, this clonotype turned up a few times. This chain connects TRBV7-6 to TRBJ2-2; TRBD2 matches at 7 bases. CDR3 size: 16 residues. V was clipped by 5 bases and J by 4 bases; unmatched bases: 10. Per the germline V gene, CDR1 is SGHVS and CDR2 is FNYEAQ. The CDR3 bases are TGTGCCAGCAGCCGCGGACTAGACGCAGCCACCGGGGAGCTGTTTTTT. Translated: CASSRGLDAATGELFF.

This clonotype was counted ten times or more. The J gene is TRBJ2-1, the V gene TRBV7-3; TRBD1 matches at 7 bases. The CDR3 length is 14 residues. V was clipped by 5 bases and J by 7 bases; unmatched bases: 8. Germline CDR1 SGHTA, CDR2 FQGTGA. CDR3 in amino acids: CASSPPTGLNEQFF. The CDR3 coding sequence is TGTGCCAGCAGCCCCCCGACAGGGTTGAATGAGCAGTTCTTC.

This clonotype was counted many times. This CDR3 is CASSYGGGVYEQYF. Here the CDR3 DNA reads TGTGCCAGCAGTTACGGCGGGGGGGTCTACGAGCAGTACTTC. The rearrangement joins TRBV6-2 or TRBV6-3 to TRBJ2-7; 9 nucleotides agree with TRBD2. The CDR3 totals 14 residues. The germline CDR1 and CDR2 sequences are MNHEY and SVGEGT. Losses at the gene ends were 2 bases for V and 3 bases for J; bases not matched to a gene: 2.

The rearrangement links TRBV7-2 to TRBJ2-5; perhaps TRBD2 as D (5 bases). V shed 1 base and J shed 5 bases, with 11 bases lying between them. Per the germline V gene, CDR1 is SGHTA and CDR2 is FQGNSA. The CDR3 runs to 14 residues. CDR3 region: CASSLGGFGETQYF. CDR3 in DNA: TGTGCCAGCAGCTTAGGAGGGTTCGGGGAGACCCAGTACTTC.